This is a list of T cell receptor beta chains from one sample in a study of vaccination and CD4 T cells after COVID-19. These receptors lack a known antigen. MiXCR, run by TCRdb on the PCR reads, gives a single entry per CDR3 protein. The sample lists roughly 20,000 distinct CDR3 sequences, approximately 50% seen once, with over 9% in the top ten. Sequencing was performed on CD4+ T cells from blood, cultured in vitro. These receptors came from a human donor who had recovered from COVID-19. The CDR3 runs from the conserved cysteine through the conserved F or W. The D gene is left open where the match is weak. Where a row states a size, it is once, few, many or the class of an expanded clone; other rows omit it.

cdr3_aa,cdr3_nt,v_call,d_call,clone_size,cdr3_length,j_call
CSARDPLAAHYEQYF,TGCAGTGCTAGAGATCCGCTAGCGGCCCACTACGAGCAGTACTTC,TRBV20-1,TRBD2,NA,15,TRBJ2-7
CASSLLQGHGYTF,TGTGCCAGCAGCTTATTACAGGGCCATGGCTACACCTTC,TRBV7-8,NA,NA,13,TRBJ1-2
CASSKSAGGPDTQYF,TGTGCCAGTAGTAAATCAGCGGGAGGGCCAGATACGCAGTATTTT,TRBV19,TRBD2,NA,15,TRBJ2-3
CASSREGLYGYTF,TGTGCCAGCTCACGGGAGGGACTCTATGGCTACACCTTC,TRBV18,NA,NA,13,TRBJ1-2
CASSLTGAVFGTEAFF,TGTGCCAGCAGCCTCACAGGGGCTGTCTTCGGCACTGAAGCTTTCTTT,TRBV7-9,TRBD1,large,16,TRBJ1-1
CASRGTGGTGELFF,TGTGCCAGCAGAGGCACGGGGGGCACCGGGGAGCTGTTTTTT,TRBV6-2/TRBV6-3,TRBD2,NA,14,TRBJ2-2
CASSLQGKDTDTQYF,TGCGCCAGCAGCTTACAAGGGAAGGATACAGATACGCAGTATTTT,TRBV5-1,NA,NA,15,TRBJ2-3
CASSPRSTPNEKLFF,TGTGCCAGCAGCCCCCGGAGCACGCCTAATGAAAAACTGTTTTTT,TRBV5-4,NA,NA,15,TRBJ1-4
CSASHPNTEAFF,TGCAGTGCTAGCCACCCGAACACTGAAGCTTTCTTT,TRBV20-1,NA,few,12,TRBJ1-1
CSAQQQLNTEAFF,TGCAGTGCCCAGCAACAGTTGAACACTGAAGCTTTCTTT,TRBV20-1,NA,NA,13,TRBJ1-1
CASSYGGNGYTF,TGTGCCAGCAGTTACGGTGGTAACGGCTACACCTTC,TRBV6-2/TRBV6-3,NA,NA,12,TRBJ1-2
CPSSRAGAGTDTQYF,TGCCCCAGCAGCAGGGCGGGAGCCGGCACAGATACGCAGTATTTT,TRBV5-1,TRBD2,NA,15,TRBJ2-3
CATQLEREGQNEQFF,TGTGCCACCCAACTGGAGCGGGAGGGCCAAAATGAGCAGTTCTTC,TRBV6-2/TRBV6-3,TRBD2,NA,15,TRBJ2-1
CASSELSLDTQYF,TGTGCCAGCAGTGAACTGTCCCTAGATACGCAGTATTTT,TRBV2,NA,few,13,TRBJ2-3
CSAPMGGVSTDTQYF,TGCAGTGCTCCTATGGGGGGCGTAAGCACAGATACGCAGTATTTT,TRBV20-1,NA,NA,15,TRBJ2-3
CASSPLMGGVTGELFF,TGTGCCAGCAGCCCCCTAATGGGAGGAGTGACCGGGGAGCTGTTTTTT,TRBV7-6,NA,once,16,TRBJ2-2
CASRLGTGAREQYF,TGTGCCAGCAGACTCGGGACAGGGGCTCGCGAGCAGTACTTC,TRBV12-3/TRBV12-4,TRBD1,NA,14,TRBJ2-7
CASSPMRGTSTDTQYF,TGTGCCAGCAGCCCGATGCGGGGAACTAGCACAGATACGCAGTATTTT,TRBV7-2,NA,NA,16,TRBJ2-3
CASSPSGRSDTQYF,TGTGCCAGCAGTCCTAGCGGGAGAAGCGATACGCAGTATTTT,TRBV6-2/TRBV6-3,TRBD2,NA,14,TRBJ2-3
CASSSSGSEQYF,TGTGCCAGCAGCTCTTCCGGGAGCGAGCAGTACTTC,TRBV11-2,NA,NA,12,TRBJ2-7
CASSPLGRSNYEQYF,TGTGCCAGCAGCCCCTTGGGACGGTCAAATTACGAGCAGTACTTC,TRBV6-2/TRBV6-3,NA,NA,15,TRBJ2-7
CASYAGLNYGYTF,TGTGCCAGTTACGCGGGCCTCAACTATGGCTACACCTTC,TRBV6-1,NA,NA,13,TRBJ1-2
CATSGGSWGRDTHEQYF,TGTGCCACCAGTGGGGGCAGTTGGGGCAGGGACACCCACGAGCAGTACTTC,TRBV24-1,NA,NA,17,TRBJ2-7
CSARIQGLDTQYF,TGCAGTGCTAGAATACAGGGATTAGATACGCAGTATTTT,TRBV20-1,NA,NA,13,TRBJ2-3
CAWLGTLNYGYTF,TGTGCCTGGCTTGGGACTTTAAACTATGGCTACACCTTC,TRBV30,NA,few,13,TRBJ1-2
CASSSQNTIYF,TGTGCCAGCAGTTCTCAAAACACCATATATTTT,TRBV11-2,NA,few,11,TRBJ1-3
CSASRTSGNHGTEQYF,TGCAGTGCTTCCCGGACTAGCGGGAATCATGGCACCGAGCAGTACTTC,TRBV20-1,TRBD2,NA,16,TRBJ2-7
CASSLASGWADTQYF,TGTGCCAGCAGCTTAGCGTCGGGATGGGCAGATACGCAGTATTTT,TRBV7-2,NA,once,15,TRBJ2-3
CSVEADTSTDTQYF,TGCAGCGTTGAGGCGGACACTAGCACAGATACGCAGTATTTT,TRBV29-1,NA,NA,14,TRBJ2-3
CASGLWGGGEKLFF,TGTGCCAGCGGGTTGTGGGGAGGAGGAGAAAAACTGTTTTTT,TRBV27,NA,NA,14,TRBJ1-4
CASSEVPGTGYTF,TGTGCCAGCAGTGAAGTTCCAGGGACTGGCTACACCTTC,TRBV6-1,NA,NA,13,TRBJ1-2
CASSLVGQGSTDTQYF,TGCGCCAGCAGCTTGGTGGGACAGGGGAGCACAGATACGCAGTATTTT,TRBV5-1,TRBD1,large,16,TRBJ2-3
CASSWTGDEQFF,TGTGCCAGCAGTTGGACAGGGGATGAGCAGTTCTTC,TRBV6-5,TRBD1,NA,12,TRBJ2-1
CASIQGYSGRPPYNEQFF,TGCGCCAGCATCCAGGGTTATAGCGGGAGACCCCCCTACAATGAGCAGTTCTTC,TRBV10-2,TRBD2,NA,18,TRBJ2-1
CASGDRGNEQFF,TGTGCCAGCGGCGACAGGGGCAATGAGCAGTTCTTC,TRBV2,TRBD1,few,12,TRBJ2-1
CASTQPGQGGNTEAFF,TGTGCCAGCACCCAACCCGGACAGGGAGGGAACACTGAAGCTTTCTTT,TRBV5-4,TRBD1,NA,16,TRBJ1-1
CSARFGSWADTQYF,TGCAGTGCTAGATTCGGGAGTTGGGCAGATACGCAGTATTTT,TRBV20-1,NA,NA,14,TRBJ2-3
CAISEYQGGMVDTQYF,TGTGCCATCAGTGAGTACCAGGGAGGGATGGTGGATACGCAGTATTTT,TRBV10-3,TRBD2,NA,16,TRBJ2-3
CASSPRAAGRGGELFF,TGTGCCAGCAGCCCGAGGGCGGCAGGGCGGGGCGGGGAGCTGTTTTTT,TRBV7-2,NA,NA,16,TRBJ2-2
CSVGGNDGYTF,TGCAGCGTGGGGGGGAACGATGGCTACACCTTC,TRBV20-1,NA,NA,11,TRBJ1-2
CASRRLTDYGYTF,TGTGCCAGTAGAAGGCTGACAGACTATGGCTACACCTTC,TRBV19,NA,NA,13,TRBJ1-2
CASSSYRGNNREAFF,TGTGCCAGCAGCTCTTACAGGGGCAACAACAGGGAAGCTTTCTTT,TRBV11-2,TRBD1,few,15,TRBJ1-1
CATSRETGTGSNQPQHF,TGTGCCACCAGCAGAGAAACCGGGACAGGTAGCAATCAGCCCCAGCATTTT,TRBV15,TRBD1,NA,17,TRBJ1-5
CASSLSSHGTSLNEQFF,TGTGCCAGCAGCTTGTCGAGTCACGGGACTAGCCTTAATGAGCAGTTCTTC,TRBV11-2,TRBD2,once,17,TRBJ2-1
CASSQSWRGTMNTEAFF,TGCGCCAGCAGCCAGTCTTGGAGGGGGACCATGAACACTGAAGCTTTCTTT,TRBV4-1,NA,few,17,TRBJ1-1
CASSEGFGGNQPQHF,TGTGCCAGCAGTGAAGGGTTCGGGGGAAATCAGCCCCAGCATTTT,TRBV2,NA,NA,15,TRBJ1-5
CASSLQEVGGSSPLHF,TGTGCCAGCAGCTTACAGGAGGTTGGTGGTAGTTCACCCCTCCACTTT,TRBV7-2,NA,NA,16,TRBJ1-6
CASSLTGQGGRDTQYF,TGTGCCAGCAGCTTAACAGGGCAGGGGGGCAGAGATACGCAGTATTTT,TRBV7-3,NA,NA,16,TRBJ2-3
CAAGGAAEQYF,TGTGCCGCTGGGGGGGCGGCCGAGCAGTACTTC,TRBV6-1,NA,NA,11,TRBJ2-7
CASSAPGTPNSPLHF,TGTGCCAGCAGCGCCCCGGGAACCCCAAATTCACCCCTCCACTTT,TRBV6-1,NA,few,15,TRBJ1-6